The source of this T cell receptor (beta chain) is a study of blood T cell repertoires in COVID-19. Study-wide context: The samples span acute and convalescent COVID-19 from the United States, Italy and Spain. Nucleic acid was either cDNA or gDNA, and it came from T cells, B-cell-depleted T cells, or PBMCs.

Original methodology: Amplifying reference gene primers gave estimates of nucleated cell counts. Profiled with immunoSEQ multiplex PCR; TCRdb holds only in-frame clones, not every one. The V and J calls and the clone size are those of that table, but D and trimming were determined from the DNA. This table holds 60,000 to 80,000 clones, more than 70% found once. V gave up 5 bases and J gave up 1 base, with 14 bases separating them. This CDR3 is 15 amino acids long. The germline V gene has CDR1 WNHNN and CDR2 SYGVQD (reference sequence). Sequenced: peripheral blood. The clonotype comes from a man aged 50 or older with active COVID-19. The chain joins TRBV10-1 to TRBJ2-5, with D perhaps matching TRBD1 (6 bases). In nucleotides, the CDR3 is TGCGCCAGCAGTACGTCCGGGACACCCCAAGAGACCCAGTACTTC. Its translation: CASSTSGTPQETQYF.